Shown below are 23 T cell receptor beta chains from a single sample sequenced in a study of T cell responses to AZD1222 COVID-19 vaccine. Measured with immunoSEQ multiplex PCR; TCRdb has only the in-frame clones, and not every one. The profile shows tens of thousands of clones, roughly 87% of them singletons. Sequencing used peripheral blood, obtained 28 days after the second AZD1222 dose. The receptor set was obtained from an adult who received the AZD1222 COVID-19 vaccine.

This CDR3 is CASNTQTGGWSPLHF. In DNA form, the CDR3 reads TGTGCCAGCAACACTCAGACAGGGGGCTGGTCACCCCTCCACTTT. The chain has TRBV6-1 and TRBJ1-6, with 10 bases identical to TRBD1. This CDR3 contains 15 residues. Losses at the gene ends were 7 bases for V and 10 bases for J; bases not matched to a gene: 10. The germline gives CDR1 MNHNS, CDR2 SASEGT.

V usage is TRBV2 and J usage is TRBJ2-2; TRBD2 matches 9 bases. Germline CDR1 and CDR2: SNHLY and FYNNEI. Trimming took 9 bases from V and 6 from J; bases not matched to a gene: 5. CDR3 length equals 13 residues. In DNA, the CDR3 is TGTGCCAGAGAGCGGGGGGTCGCCGGGGAGCTGTTTTTT. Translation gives CARERGVAGELFF.

In DNA, the CDR3 is TGTGCCAGCAGTTCCTCTATAGCGGGGGGGCGGGATCAAGAGACCCAGTACTTC. Its protein product is CASSSSIAGGRDQETQYF. The rearrangement joins TRBV6-2 or TRBV6-3 to TRBJ2-5; 11 nucleotides align to TRBD2. Germline CDR1 MNHEY, CDR2 SVGEGT. The CDR3 sequence is 18 residues long. Germline trimming cut 4 bases from V and 2 bases from J; bases unmatched to any gene: 12.

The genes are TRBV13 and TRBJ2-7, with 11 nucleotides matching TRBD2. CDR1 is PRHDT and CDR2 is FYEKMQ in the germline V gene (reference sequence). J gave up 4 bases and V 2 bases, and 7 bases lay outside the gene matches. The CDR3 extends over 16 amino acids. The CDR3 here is CASSLISGGASYEQYF. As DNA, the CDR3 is TGTGCCAGCAGCTTAATTAGCGGGGGGGCCTCGTACGAGCAGTACTTC.

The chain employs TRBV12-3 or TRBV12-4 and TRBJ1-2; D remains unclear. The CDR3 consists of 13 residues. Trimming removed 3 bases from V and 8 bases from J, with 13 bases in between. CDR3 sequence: CASSFDAGTGYTF. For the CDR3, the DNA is TGTGCCAGCAGTTTTGATGCGGGAACGGGCTACACCTTC.

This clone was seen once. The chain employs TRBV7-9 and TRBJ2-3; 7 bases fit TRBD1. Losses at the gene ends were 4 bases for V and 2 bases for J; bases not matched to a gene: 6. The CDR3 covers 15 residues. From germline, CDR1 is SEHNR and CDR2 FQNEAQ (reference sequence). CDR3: CASSWRQGTTDTQYF. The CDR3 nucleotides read TGTGCCAGCAGCTGGCGACAGGGAACCACAGATACGCAGTATTTT.

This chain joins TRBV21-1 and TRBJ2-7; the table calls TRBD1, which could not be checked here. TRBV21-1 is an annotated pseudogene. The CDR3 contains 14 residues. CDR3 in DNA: TGTGCCAGCAGCGGACCGGGACAGGGTCCCGAGCAGTACGTC. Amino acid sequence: CASSGPGQGPEQYV.

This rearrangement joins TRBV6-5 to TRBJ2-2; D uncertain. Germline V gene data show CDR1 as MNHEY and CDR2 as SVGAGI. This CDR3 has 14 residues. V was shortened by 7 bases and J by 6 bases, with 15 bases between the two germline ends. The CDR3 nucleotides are TGTGCCAGCAATCCGTCGGGTATGCCCGGGGAGCTGTTTTTT. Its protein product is CASNPSGMPGELFF.

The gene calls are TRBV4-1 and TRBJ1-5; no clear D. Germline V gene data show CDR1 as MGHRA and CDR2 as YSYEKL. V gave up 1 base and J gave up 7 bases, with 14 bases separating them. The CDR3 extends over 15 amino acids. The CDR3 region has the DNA TGCGCCAGCAGCCAAGTGGGCGGGCGAGGACAGCCCCAGCATTTT. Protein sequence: CASSQVGGRGQPQHF.

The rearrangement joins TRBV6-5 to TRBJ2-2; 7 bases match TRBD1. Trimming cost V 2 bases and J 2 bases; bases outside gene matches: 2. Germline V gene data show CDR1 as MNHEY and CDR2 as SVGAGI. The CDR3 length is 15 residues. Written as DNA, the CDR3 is TGTGCCAGCAGTTACGTAGGGGGCAACACCGGGGAGCTGTTTTTT. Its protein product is CASSYVGGNTGELFF.

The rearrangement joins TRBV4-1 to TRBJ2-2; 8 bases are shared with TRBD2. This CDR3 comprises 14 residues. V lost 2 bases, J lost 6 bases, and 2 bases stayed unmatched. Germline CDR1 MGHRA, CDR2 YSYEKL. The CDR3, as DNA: TGCGCCAGCAGCCAACAGACTAGCGCCGGGGAGCTGTTTTTT. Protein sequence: CASSQQTSAGELFF.

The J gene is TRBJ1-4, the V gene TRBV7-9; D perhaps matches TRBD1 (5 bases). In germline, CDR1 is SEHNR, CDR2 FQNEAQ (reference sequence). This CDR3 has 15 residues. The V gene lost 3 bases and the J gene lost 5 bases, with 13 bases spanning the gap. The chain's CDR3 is CASSLGWGLNEKLFF. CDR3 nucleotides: TGTGCCAGCAGCTTGGGTTGGGGGTTAAATGAAAAACTGTTTTTT.

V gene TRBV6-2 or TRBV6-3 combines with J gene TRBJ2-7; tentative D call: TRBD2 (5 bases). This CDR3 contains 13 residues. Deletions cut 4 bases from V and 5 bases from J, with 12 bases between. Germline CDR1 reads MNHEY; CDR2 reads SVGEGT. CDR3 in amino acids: CASSWQLEHEQYF. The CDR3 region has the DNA TGTGCCAGCAGTTGGCAACTAGAGCACGAGCAGTACTTC.

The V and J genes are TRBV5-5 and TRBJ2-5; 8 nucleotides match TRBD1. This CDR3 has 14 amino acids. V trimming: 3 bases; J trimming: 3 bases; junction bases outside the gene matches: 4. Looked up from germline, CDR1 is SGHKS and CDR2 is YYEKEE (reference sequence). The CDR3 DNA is TGTGCCAGCAGCTGGGGGACAGGAGAAGAGACCCAGTACTTC. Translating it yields CASSWGTGEETQYF.

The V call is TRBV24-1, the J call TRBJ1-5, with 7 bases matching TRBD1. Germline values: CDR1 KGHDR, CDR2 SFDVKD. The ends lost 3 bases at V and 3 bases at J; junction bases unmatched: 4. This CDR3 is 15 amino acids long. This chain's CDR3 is CATSDPTGPNQPQHF. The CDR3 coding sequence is TGTGCCACCAGTGATCCGACAGGGCCCAATCAGCCCCAGCATTTT.

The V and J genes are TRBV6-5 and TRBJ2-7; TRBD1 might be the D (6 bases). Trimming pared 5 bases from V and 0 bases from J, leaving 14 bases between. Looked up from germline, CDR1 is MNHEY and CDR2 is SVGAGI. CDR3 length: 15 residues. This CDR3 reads CASSIYQGHSYEQYF. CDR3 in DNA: TGTGCCAGCAGTATATACCAGGGGCACTCCTACGAGCAGTACTTC.

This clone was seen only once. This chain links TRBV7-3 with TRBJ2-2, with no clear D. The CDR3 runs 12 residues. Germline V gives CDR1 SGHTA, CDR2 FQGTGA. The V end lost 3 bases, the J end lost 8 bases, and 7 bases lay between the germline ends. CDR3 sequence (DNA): TGTGCCAGCAGCTTCCCCTTAGGGGAGCTGTTTTTT. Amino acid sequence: CASSFPLGELFF.

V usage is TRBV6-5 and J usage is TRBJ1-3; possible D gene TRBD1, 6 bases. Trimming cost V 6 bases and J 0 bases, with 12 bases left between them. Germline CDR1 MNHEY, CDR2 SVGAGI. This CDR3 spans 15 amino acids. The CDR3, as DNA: TGTGCCAGCAGGGAGGACAGTATCTCTGGAAACACCATATATTTT. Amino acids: CASREDSISGNTIYF.

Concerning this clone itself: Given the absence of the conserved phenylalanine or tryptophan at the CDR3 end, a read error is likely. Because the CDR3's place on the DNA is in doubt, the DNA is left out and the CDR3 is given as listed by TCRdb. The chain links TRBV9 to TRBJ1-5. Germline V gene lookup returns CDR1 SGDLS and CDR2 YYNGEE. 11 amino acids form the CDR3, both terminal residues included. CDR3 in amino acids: CASKGSTGESC.

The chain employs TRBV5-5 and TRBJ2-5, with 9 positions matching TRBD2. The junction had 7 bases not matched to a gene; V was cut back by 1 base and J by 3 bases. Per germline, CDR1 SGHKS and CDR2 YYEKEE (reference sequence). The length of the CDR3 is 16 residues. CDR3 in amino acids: CASSLWPSGVKETQYF. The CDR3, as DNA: TGTGCCAGCAGCTTGTGGCCTAGCGGGGTCAAAGAGACCCAGTACTTC.

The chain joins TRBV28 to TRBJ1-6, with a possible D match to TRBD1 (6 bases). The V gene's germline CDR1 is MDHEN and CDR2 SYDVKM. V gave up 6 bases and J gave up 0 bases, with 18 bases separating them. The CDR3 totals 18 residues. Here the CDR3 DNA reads TGTGCCAGCAGACCCGTAACAGGGATCGGCTCCTATAATTCACCCCTCCACTTT. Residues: CASRPVTGIGSYNSPLHF. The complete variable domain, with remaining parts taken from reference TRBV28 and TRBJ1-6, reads DVKVTQSSRYLVKRTGEKVFLECVQDMDHENMFWYRQDPGLGLRLIYFSYDVKMKEKGDIPEGYSVSREKKERFSLILESASTNQTSMYLCASRPVTGIGSYNSPLHFGNGTRLTVT.

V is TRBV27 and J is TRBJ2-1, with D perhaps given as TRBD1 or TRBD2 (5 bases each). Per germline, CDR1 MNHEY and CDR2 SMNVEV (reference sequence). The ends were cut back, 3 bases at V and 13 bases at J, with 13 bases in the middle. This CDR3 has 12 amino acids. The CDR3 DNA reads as TGTGCCAGCAGTTTGGGGGTTCGCCCACAGTTCTTC. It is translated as CASSLGVRPQFF.

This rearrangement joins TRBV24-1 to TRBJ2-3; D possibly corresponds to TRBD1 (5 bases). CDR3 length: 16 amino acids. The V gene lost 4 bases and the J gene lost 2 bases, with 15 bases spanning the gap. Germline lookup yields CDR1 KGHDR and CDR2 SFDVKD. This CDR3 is CATSDPTADSTDTQYF. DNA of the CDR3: TGTGCCACCAGTGACCCGACAGCCGATTCCACAGATACGCAGTATTTT.